What follows is one T cell receptor (beta chain) and its context. The V end lost 0 bases, the J end lost 2 bases, and 8 bases lay between the germline ends. This CDR3 is built from 15 residues. The germline V gene has CDR1 SGHAT and CDR2 FQNNGV. The authors' processing: Amplification from reference gene primers served as the basis for estimated nucleated cell counts. TCRdb's copy holds only in-frame clones and misses some; the assay was immunoSEQ multiplex PCR. Clone size and V and J calls were adopted from that table, with D and trimming inferred from the DNA. The sample shows 70,000 to 95,000 clones, over 75% of them seen only once. This entry comes from a study of blood T cell repertoires in COVID-19. Across the study: Both acute and convalescent COVID-19 samples were obtained from the United States, Italy and Spain. PBMCs, B-cell-depleted T cells, or T cells provided the cDNA or gDNA that made up the material.

The receptor comes from a man aged 45-60 years with active COVID-19. The chain recombines TRBV11-2 with TRBJ1-3; D unclear. The sample consisted of peripheral blood. CDR3: CASSLDPGAGNTIYF. The CDR3 DNA is TGTGCCAGCAGCTTAGATCCGGGAGCTGGAAACACCATATATTTT.